The entry below gives a single T cell receptor (beta chain) sequence along with its context. Its specificity is not known. This sample was included in a study of beta chain features in type 1 diabetes. The CDR3 loop spans 16 amino acids. Germline V gene sequence: CDR1 SGHRS, CDR2 YFSETQ. With 0 bases clipped from V and 4 bases from J, the junction kept 7 bases outside the gene matches. Study results and caveats: TCRB CDR3 length was moderately but significantly reduced in all four CD4+ subsets of Type 1 diabetes patients.

The authors reverse transcribed all of the isolated RNA, so sequencing captured expressed TCRB transcripts. Profiling relied on immunoSEQ multiplex PCR, and the TCRdb table lists in-frame clones only, not all of them. Here the sample spans fewer than 650,000 clones, less than 20% being singletons. Sequencing was carried out using naive CD4+ T cells from blood. The TCR was taken from a man younger than 35 in good health. V usage is TRBV5-1 and J usage is TRBJ2-3, with 8 nucleotides matching TRBD2. In nucleotides, the CDR3 is TGCGCCAGCAGCTTGGGTGGCAGCGGGAGTTCAGATACGCAGTATTTT. Translated, it gives CASSLGGSGSSDTQYF.